This entry lists 29 T cell receptor beta chains sequenced from one sample in a study of early T cells in non-severe SARS-CoV-2 infection. TCRdb redid the calling of the 5' RACE reads with MiXCR, one entry per CDR3 protein. Of 100,000 to 120,000 distinct CDR3 sequences listed, around an eighth are singletons. Sample: whole blood, taken at baseline. All receptors derive from an adult who was a healthcare worker with PCR-confirmed SARS-CoV-2 infection or an uninfected control (not recorded which).

The chain employs TRBV12-3 or TRBV12-4 and TRBJ2-1, with TRBD2 as a possible D gene (5 bases). The germline V and J ends were trimmed by 3 bases and 3 bases, with 15 bases remaining between them. The CDR3 length is 16 residues. DNA of the CDR3: TGTGCCAGCAGTTTTCTGACGGGGAATCGCTACAATGAGCAGTTCTTC. This gives the protein CASSFLTGNRYNEQFF.

The table lists this clonotype with many counts. The J gene is TRBJ1-2, the V gene TRBV20-1, with no clear D. This CDR3 spans 13 amino acids. Germline CDR1 and CDR2: DFQATT and SNEGSKA (reference sequence). The V and J ends lost 4 bases and 12 bases respectively, with 21 bases between them. The CDR3 nucleotides read TGCAGTGCTACTACAGCCGGGGTTTATCGCCACACCTTC. Translated: CSATTAGVYRHTF.

This chain connects TRBV5-1 to TRBJ1-1, with D possibly TRBD1 on 6 matching bases. Trimming took off 4 bases at V and 5 bases at J, with 15 bases between the two ends. The CDR3 spans 14 residues. Germline V gene lookup returns CDR1 SGHRS and CDR2 YFSETQ. The CDR3 loop is CASSEPLQGTEAFF. The CDR3 DNA sequence: TGCGCCAGCAGCGAACCACTACAGGGTACTGAAGCTTTCTTT.

This clonotype was observed many times. The chain combines TRBV10-3 with TRBJ2-7, with 7 bases lining up with TRBD1. Trimming took 5 bases from V and 0 from J; bases not matched to a gene: 4. CDR1 ENHRY and CDR2 SYGVKD come from the germline V gene. The CDR3 is 14 amino acids. The CDR3 DNA follows: TGTGCCATCAGTCGACAGGGCAGCTCCTACGAGCAGTACTTC. It codes for CAISRQGSSYEQYF.

This chain uses TRBV20-1 with TRBJ1-6; D ambiguous. In germline, CDR1 is DFQATT, CDR2 SNEGSKA (reference sequence). This CDR3 is built from 13 residues. With 3 bases removed from V and 6 bases from J, the gap between germline ends came to 9 bases. The CDR3 loop reads CSASLYSNSPLHF. DNA of the CDR3: TGCAGTGCTAGCCTTTACAGTAATTCACCCCTCCACTTT.

This clonotype has only a few counts. This rearrangement joins TRBV20-1 to TRBJ2-1; no reliable D call. The CDR3 is made up of 12 amino acids. Germline V CDR1 and CDR2: DFQATT, SNEGSKA (reference sequence). Trimming stripped 3 bases from V and 7 bases from J, with 10 bases between. This CDR3 is CSARAQTNEQFF. The CDR3 bases are TGCAGTGCTAGGGCCCAGACGAATGAGCAGTTCTTC.

This clonotype was observed a handful of times. The chain links TRBV29-1 to TRBJ2-7; 10 bases match TRBD1. CDR3 length: 14 amino acids. CDR1 is SQVTM and CDR2 is ANQGSEA in the germline V gene. V gave up 1 base and J gave up 3 bases; unmatched junction bases: 3. This CDR3 reads CSVEATGGGYEQYF. The DNA of the CDR3 is TGCAGCGTTGAAGCGACAGGGGGCGGCTACGAGCAGTACTTC.

This clonotype has only a few counts. The chain is built from TRBV10-2 and TRBJ1-4; D not certain. With 4 bases removed from V and 4 bases from J, the gap between germline ends came to 7 bases. CDR3 length: 13 residues. In germline, CDR1 is WSHSY, CDR2 SAAADI. The CDR3 DNA sequence: TGCGCCAGCAGTGTTCGCGTTAATGAAAAACTGTTTTTT. Amino acids: CASSVRVNEKLFF.

This clonotype has ten or more counts. In DNA form, the CDR3 reads TGTGCTAAGGGTCCTGGACAGGGCGACTATGGCTACACCTTC. This encodes CAKGPGQGDYGYTF. V usage is TRBV12-3 or TRBV12-4 and J usage is TRBJ1-2; 8 nucleotides match TRBD1. The CDR3 contains 14 residues.

The chain couples TRBV7-2 to TRBJ1-2; maybe TRBD1 (5 bases). V was clipped by 5 bases and J by 6 bases, with 13 bases between them. CDR3 length equals 13 residues. In germline, CDR1 is SGHTA, CDR2 FQGNSA. The CDR3: CASSPSRGDGYTF. The DNA for the CDR3 is TGTGCCAGCAGCCCCTCGCGAGGGGATGGCTACACCTTC.

The rearrangement joins TRBV6-5 to TRBJ2-1; 9 nucleotides line up with TRBD2. Germline V CDR1 and CDR2: MNHEY, SVGAGI. CDR3 length equals 14 residues. V dropped 10 bases and J dropped 1; count of bases not matched to a gene: 5. Here the CDR3 DNA reads TGTGCCACCACACTAGCGGGTTCCTACAATGAGCAGTTCTTC. Its protein is CATTLAGSYNEQFF.

The V and J genes are TRBV2 and TRBJ2-5; 7 nucleotides align to TRBD1. Germline CDR1 and CDR2: SNHLY and FYNNEI. V lost 5 bases and J lost 1; bases outside the gene matches: 4. This CDR3 has 14 amino acids. CDR3 region: CASSTGTVQETQYF. In DNA form, the CDR3 reads TGTGCCAGCAGTACAGGGACAGTCCAAGAGACCCAGTACTTC. The entire variable domain, with the rest obtained from reference TRBV2 and TRBJ2-5, is as follows: EPEVTQTPSHQVTQMGQEVILRCVPISNHLYFYWYRQILGQKVEFLVSFYNNEISEKSEIFDDQFSVERPDGSNFTLKIRSTKLEDSAMYFCASSTGTVQETQYFGPGTRLLVL.

Only a few counts were recorded for this clonotype. The J gene is TRBJ1-5, the V gene TRBV20-1; no reliable D call. V gave up 7 bases and J gave up 4 bases, with 14 bases separating them. The CDR3 contains 13 residues. Germline lookup yields CDR1 DFQATT and CDR2 SNEGSKA (reference sequence). The CDR3 protein is CSVKAGWNQPQHF. In DNA form, the CDR3 reads TGCAGTGTTAAAGCCGGGTGGAATCAGCCCCAGCATTTT.

The rearrangement uses TRBV4-1 and TRBJ2-1; 8 bases align to TRBD2. Trimming took 1 base from V and 1 from J; bases not matched to a gene: 3. The CDR3 has 16 residues. Germline assignment: CDR1 MGHRA and CDR2 YSYEKL. CDR3 bases: TGCGCCAGCAGCCAAGCTTTAGCGGGGTCCTACAATGAGCAGTTCTTC. Translated: CASSQALAGSYNEQFF.

This clonotype was found many times. The genes are TRBV28 and TRBJ2-7; D not resolved. CDR1 is MDHEN, CDR2 SYDVKM, per germline. This CDR3 comprises 13 residues. Trimming pared 6 bases from V and 2 bases from J, leaving 11 bases between. CDR3 coding DNA: TGTGCCAGCAGCAAGGACCAAGCCTACGAGCAGTACTTC. This translates into CASSKDQAYEQYF.

CDR3: CASQQGSNTGELFF. In DNA form, the CDR3 reads TGTGCCAGTCAACAGGGGTCGAACACCGGGGAGCTGTTTTTT. This chain joins TRBV3-1 and TRBJ2-2; the match to TRBD1 covers 7 bases. Germline V lookup: CDR1 LGHDT, CDR2 YNNKEL (reference sequence). This CDR3 contains 14 residues. J gave up 0 bases and V 9 bases, and 4 bases lay outside the gene matches.

This clonotype was detected a few times. The V gene is TRBV20-1, the J gene TRBJ2-3, with 7 bases that match TRBD2. Germline V gene data show CDR1 as DFQATT and CDR2 as SNEGSKA (reference sequence). CDR3 size: 15 residues. Trimming took 5 bases from V and 7 from J; bases not matched to a gene: 15. The CDR3 sequence is CSAGGRFGFLNTQYF. The CDR3 DNA is TGCAGTGCTGGCGGGAGATTTGGTTTCCTGAATACGCAGTATTTT.

This clonotype was recorded a few times. This rearrangement joins TRBV7-3 to TRBJ2-5; the D call may be TRBD1 or TRBD2 (5 bases each). CDR3 size: 15 residues. CDR1 and CDR2 from the germline V gene are SGHTA and FQGTGA. The V end was cut by 5 bases, the J end by 0 bases, with 13 bases between. This CDR3 is CASSQGTAYQETQYF. The CDR3, as DNA: TGTGCCAGCAGCCAAGGGACCGCGTACCAAGAGACCCAGTACTTC.

The chain joins TRBV6-1 to TRBJ2-1, with 9 bases identical to TRBD1. The V segment lost 4 bases and the J segment 6 bases; nucleotides outside the gene matches: 4. CDR3 length: 14 amino acids. CDR1 MNHNS and CDR2 SASEGT come from the germline V gene. Here the CDR3 reads CASSAGQGGNEQFF. DNA of the CDR3: TGTGCCAGCAGTGCGGGACAGGGAGGCAATGAGCAGTTCTTC.

The chain uses TRBV29-1 and TRBJ1-1; D perhaps matches TRBD1 (6 bases). V was cut by 0 bases and J by 4 bases, with 9 bases left in between. The CDR3 contains 13 residues. Per germline, CDR1 SQVTM and CDR2 ANQGSEA. CDR3 nucleotides: TGCAGCGTTGAAGAGGTAGGGGGCACTGAAGCTTTCTTT. This gives the protein CSVEEVGGTEAFF.

Many counts were recorded for this clonotype. The chain joins TRBV24-1 to TRBJ2-1; D may be TRBD1 or TRBD2 (6 bases each). This CDR3 has 15 residues. Trimming stripped 0 bases from V and 7 bases from J, with 12 bases between. Germline lookup yields CDR1 KGHDR and CDR2 SFDVKD. The CDR3 sequence is CATSDLSGARNEQFF. The CDR3 DNA sequence: TGTGCCACCAGTGATTTGTCGGGGGCCCGAAATGAGCAGTTCTTC.

This clonotype was picked up a small number of times. The chain employs TRBV5-4 and TRBJ2-7; D is undetermined. CDR3 length: 17 amino acids. V was pared by 4 bases and J by 6 bases, with 26 bases between. Per germline, CDR1 SGHNT and CDR2 YYREEE (reference sequence). The CDR3 DNA follows: TGTGCCAGCAGCGCCGAACCGGTCGCGTCTACGGGCTCCGAGCAGTACTTC. It translates to CASSAEPVASTGSEQYF.

This clonotype was counted a few times. V usage is TRBV7-9 and J usage is TRBJ2-2; D is unclear. V lost 10 bases and J 0 bases, leaving 12 bases between the germline ends. The germline V gene has CDR1 SEHNR and CDR2 FQNEAQ (reference sequence). CDR3 size: 14 residues. CDR3 amino acids: CATPLGPNTGELFF. Written as DNA, the CDR3 is TGTGCCACCCCGCTGGGCCCGAACACCGGGGAGCTGTTTTTT.

There are many counts of this clonotype. V and J are TRBV12-3 or TRBV12-4 and TRBJ2-3; TRBD2 aligns across 10 bases. The CDR3 is made up of 15 amino acids. The V and J ends lost 2 bases and 8 bases, in that order; junction bases with no gene match: 7. The CDR3 DNA sequence: TGTGCCAGCAGTTTAAGACTAGCGGGTTCGGGTACGCAGTATTTT. Encoded protein: CASSLRLAGSGTQYF.

The chain carries TRBV20-1 and TRBJ2-7, with unresolved D. The CDR3 is made up of 12 amino acids. Germline V lookup: CDR1 DFQATT, CDR2 SNEGSKA (reference sequence). Trimming left V 5 bases short and J 4 bases short, with 12 bases between. Written as DNA, the CDR3 is TGCAGTGCTCCAGGACGGAGTTACGAGCAGTACTTC. Protein: CSAPGRSYEQYF.

This sequence joins TRBV12-3 or TRBV12-4 and TRBJ1-4; D is uncertain. The CDR3 has 13 amino acids. The V and J ends lost 3 bases and 16 bases respectively, with 18 bases between them. The CDR3 is CASSFSSVGQPFF. In DNA, the CDR3 is TGTGCCAGCAGTTTCTCCTCGGTGGGTCAGCCGTTTTTT.

This chain connects TRBV30 to TRBJ2-2; D ambiguous. CDR1 is GTSNPN and CDR2 is SVGIG in the germline V gene (reference sequence). Trimming left V 0 bases short and J 9 bases short, with 2 bases between. The CDR3 sequence is 10 residues long. The CDR3 DNA reads TGTGCCTGGAGTGTCCGGGAGCTGTTTTTT. It encodes CAWSVRELFF.

This chain joins TRBV12-3 or TRBV12-4 and TRBJ1-1; D is possibly TRBD1 (6 bases). V was pared by 7 bases and J by 4 bases, with 19 bases between. The CDR3 is made up of 15 amino acids. CDR3 residues: CASIPRTTGTTEAFF. CDR3 bases: TGTGCCAGCATCCCCAGAACGACAGGTACCACTGAAGCTTTCTTT.

The chain carries TRBV25-1 and TRBJ2-3, with 9 nucleotides matching TRBD1. With 5 bases clipped from V and 1 base from J, the junction kept 1 base outside the gene matches. CDR3 length equals 14 residues. Germline V gene lookup returns CDR1 MGHDK and CDR2 SYGVNS. The chain's CDR3 is CASSHRGRTDTQYF. The CDR3 nucleotides are TGTGCCAGCAGTCACAGGGGGCGCACAGATACGCAGTATTTT.